The clone carrying this T cell receptor (beta chain) was recorded at least ten times. The authors deemed Graves' hyperthyroidism stable absent ophthalmopathy progression within 18 months. The sample is drawn from a study of T cells in Graves' hyperthyroidism and ophthalmopathy. Amplification of TCR beta CDR3 regions was performed using RNA transcripts as template. When the TCR CDR3 underwent first-round RT-PCR, the HTBI primer set was used. TCRdb re-analysed the multiplex PCR reads in MiXCR, keeping a single row per CDR3 protein. This table has a few hundred thousand distinct CDR3 sequences, 35% to 55% appearing once. The CDR3 sequence is 11 residues long. Germline V gene data show CDR1 as SGHDT and CDR2 as YYEEEE. V was clipped by 3 bases and J by 5 bases, with 6 bases between them.

The chain combines TRBV5-6 with TRBJ2-7; either TRBD1 or TRBD2 may fit D (5 bases each). The sample taken for sequencing was peripheral blood or thyroid tissue (not recorded which). This receptor was obtained from a woman younger than 30 with Graves' hyperthyroidism. The CDR3 region is CASSWDHEQYF. For the CDR3, the DNA is TGTGCCAGCAGCTGGGACCACGAGCAGTACTTC.